The T cell receptor (beta chain) under discussion was sequenced for a study of molecular identifiers for immune sequencing clone quantification (dated by TCRdb to 2017 to 2018). Background for the entire study: For a replicate experiment, RNA from approximately 20,000 or 100,000 naive CD8 T cells was divided into five aliquots, and four of the five aliquots were sequenced. CD8 T cells were used in a methods study to benchmark molecular-identifier clustering-based TCR repertoire sequencing (MIDCIRS) and TCR RNA copy counting. The paper's findings and limits, for the study overall: A single cell's worth of spiked-in Jurkat TCR RNA was reported detectable even among around 970,000 naive CD8 T cells. Modeling gave roughly 2.9 recovered TCR RNA copies per cell versus 9.5 to 10 by digital PCR, implying roughly 28% capture efficiency. The naive libraries included spiked-in Jurkat TCR RNA (10 copies' worth), and this Jurkat TCR RNA is not part of the donor repertoire. The sizes of highly expanded clones could end up underestimated when identical TCR molecules share a barcode. In CMV-specific effector cells, clones with more than 20 RNA copies contained over 99% of molecules, whereas in naive cells such clones contained under 1% of molecules. Without barcode sub-clustering, chimeric consensus sequences inflated TCR diversity; chimeras reached as high as 47%.

The library was built by means of PCR. Reads for this sample came from a NextSeq 500. Preparation of bulk TCR libraries followed a previously described approach, with the TCR primers listed in Table S5. Total RNA was purified with the Qiagen AllPrep DNA/RNA kit. Reads from multiple sequencing runs of the same library were pooled before analysis. The source study handled its data this way. Only reads with exact TCR constant sequence were kept, trimmed to 150 nt, and grouped by their 12-nt molecular barcodes. Reads in each barcode group were sub-clustered using a 15% Levenshtein threshold, and a quality-weighted consensus sequence was built for each RNA molecule. Non-functional sequences were excluded, and lower-count sequences lying one edit away from another sequence were also excluded. On the basis of fitting two negative binomial distributions, barcode sub-clusters with fewer than 20% of the maximum read count were discarded. TCRdb trimmed the raw reads at Q25, called clones with MiXCR and kept productive beta chains. When rows share a CDR3 protein, they turn into one entry using the most common DNA and genes. In this record, the V and J calls reflect TCRdb's handling and not the investigators' own analysis. The sample has roughly 93,000 distinct CDR3 sequences on record, more than 20% of them singletons. 0.78% of the sample is taken by the ten largest.

V is cut by 2 bases and J by 1 base, and the space between the germline ends is 12 bases. Its CDR3 holds 15 amino acids, cysteine through phenylalanine. The entry retains the CDR3 DNA only, 45 bases that are in frame from base 1. Taken from the germline V gene, the CDR1 and CDR2 loops are MDHEN and SYDVKM. Naive CD8 T cell libraries were made from approximately 20,000 to 1,000,000 sorted cells using 10%, 30% or 50% of purified RNA. Naive CD8 T cells, defined as CD8+CD4-CCR7+CD45RA+, were FACS-sorted into RLT Plus buffer on a BD FACSAria II. Detection sensitivity was tested by spiking Jurkat RNA equal to about 10 TCR copies' worth into samples containing roughly 19,000-1,100,000 naive CD8 T cells. Enrichment of CD8 T cells was performed with RosetteSep CD8+ T Cell Enrichment Cocktail and Ficoll-Paque, after which ACK red cell lysis was carried out. This clonotype has at least ten counts. No antigen is known for it. Within one base of it there is no much larger clone, and no base qualities were kept.

Sequenced input: naive CD8+ T cells from blood, with Jurkat cell RNA spiked in. The cell subset or site tag for this specimen amounts to: FACS-sorted CD8+CD4-CCR7+CD45RA+ naive T cells. The sequence joins TRBV28 to TRBJ2-7; the D segment cannot be called with confidence. This TCR was recovered from a human donor in good health. Some libraries in this study had Jurkat cell RNA spiked in. CDR3 loop: CASSLGISRSYEQYF. The DNA sequence reads TGTGCCAGCAGTTTAGGGATCAGTAGGTCCTACGAGCAGTACTTC. Supplemented by the reference TRBV28 and TRBJ2-7 proteins around the CDR3, the complete variable domain is DVKVTQSSRYLVKRTGEKVFLECVQDMDHENMFWYRQDPGLGLRLIYFSYDVKMKEKGDIPEGYSVSREKKERFSLILESASTNQTSMYLCASSLGISRSYEQYFGPGTRLTVT.